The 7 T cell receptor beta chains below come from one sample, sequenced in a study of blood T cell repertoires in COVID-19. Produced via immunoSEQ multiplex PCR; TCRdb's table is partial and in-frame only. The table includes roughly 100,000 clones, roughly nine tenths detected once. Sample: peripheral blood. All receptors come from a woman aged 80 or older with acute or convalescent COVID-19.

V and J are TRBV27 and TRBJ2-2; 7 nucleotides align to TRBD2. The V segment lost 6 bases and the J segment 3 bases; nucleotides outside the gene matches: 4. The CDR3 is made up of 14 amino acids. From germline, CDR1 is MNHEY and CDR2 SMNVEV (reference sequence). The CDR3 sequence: CASSRGDHTGELFF. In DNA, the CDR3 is TGTGCCAGCAGCCGGGGGGATCACACCGGGGAGCTGTTTTTT.

CDR3: CASSQERTSWDTQYF. The CDR3 DNA is TGTGCCAGCAGCCAAGAGCGGACTAGCTGGGATACGCAGTATTTT. V gene TRBV3-1 (or the pseudogene TRBV3-2) combines with J gene TRBJ2-3; 8 nucleotides align to TRBD2. Germline CDR1 and CDR2: LGHDT and YNNKEL (reference sequence). Trimming took 0 bases from V and 6 from J; bases not matched to a gene: 5. This CDR3 has 15 amino acids.

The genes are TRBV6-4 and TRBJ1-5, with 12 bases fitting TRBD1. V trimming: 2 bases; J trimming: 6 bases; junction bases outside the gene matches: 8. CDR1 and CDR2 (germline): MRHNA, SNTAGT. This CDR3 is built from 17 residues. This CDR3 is CASSDRLGQGAIQPQHF. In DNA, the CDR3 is TGTGCCAGCAGTGACAGATTGGGACAGGGGGCGATTCAGCCCCAGCATTTT.

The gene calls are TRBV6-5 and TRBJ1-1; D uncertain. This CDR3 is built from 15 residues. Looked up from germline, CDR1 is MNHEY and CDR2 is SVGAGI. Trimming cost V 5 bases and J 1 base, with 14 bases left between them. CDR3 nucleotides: TGTGCCAGCAGTCCGGCCTCCAACAGGAACACTGAAGCTTTCTTT. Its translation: CASSPASNRNTEAFF.

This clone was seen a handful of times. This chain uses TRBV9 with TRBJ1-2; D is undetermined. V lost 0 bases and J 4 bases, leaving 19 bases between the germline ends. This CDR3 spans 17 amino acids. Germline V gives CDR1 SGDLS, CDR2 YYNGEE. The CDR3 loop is CASSVAGTTRVPYGYTF. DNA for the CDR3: TGTGCCAGCAGCGTAGCGGGTACTACACGGGTCCCCTATGGCTACACCTTC.

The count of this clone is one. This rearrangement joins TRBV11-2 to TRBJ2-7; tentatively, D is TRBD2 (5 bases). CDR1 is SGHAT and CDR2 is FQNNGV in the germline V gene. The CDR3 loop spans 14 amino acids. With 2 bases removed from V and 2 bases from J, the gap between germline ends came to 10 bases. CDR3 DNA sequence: TGTGCCAGCAGCTTATTCGAGGGTGCCTACGAGCAGTACTTC. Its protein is CASSLFEGAYEQYF.

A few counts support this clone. This CDR3 is CASSYSGTGGSPLHF. CDR3 sequence (DNA): TGCGCCAGCAGCTACTCCGGGACGGGGGGCTCACCCCTCCACTTT. The chain links TRBV5-1 to TRBJ1-6, with D possibly being TRBD1 (6 bases). The CDR3 runs to 15 residues. Germline CDR1 is SGHRS and CDR2 is YFSETQ. Trimming removed 3 bases at V and 10 bases at J, with 17 bases between.